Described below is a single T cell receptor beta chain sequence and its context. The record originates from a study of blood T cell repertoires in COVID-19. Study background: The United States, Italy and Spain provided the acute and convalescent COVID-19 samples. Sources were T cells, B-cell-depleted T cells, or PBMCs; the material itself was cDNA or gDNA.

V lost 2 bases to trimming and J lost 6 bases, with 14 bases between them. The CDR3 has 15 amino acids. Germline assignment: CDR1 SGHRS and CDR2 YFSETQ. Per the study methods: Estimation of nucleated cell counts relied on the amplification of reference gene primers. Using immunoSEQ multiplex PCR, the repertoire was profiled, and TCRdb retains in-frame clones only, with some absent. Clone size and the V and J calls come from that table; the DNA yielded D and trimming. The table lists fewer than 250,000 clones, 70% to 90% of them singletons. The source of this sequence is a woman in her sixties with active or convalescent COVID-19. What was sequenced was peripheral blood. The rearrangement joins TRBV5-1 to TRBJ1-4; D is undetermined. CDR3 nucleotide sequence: TGCGCCAGCAGCTTCGACGCGGGTGGGGATGAAAAACTGTTTTTT. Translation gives CASSFDAGGDEKLFF.